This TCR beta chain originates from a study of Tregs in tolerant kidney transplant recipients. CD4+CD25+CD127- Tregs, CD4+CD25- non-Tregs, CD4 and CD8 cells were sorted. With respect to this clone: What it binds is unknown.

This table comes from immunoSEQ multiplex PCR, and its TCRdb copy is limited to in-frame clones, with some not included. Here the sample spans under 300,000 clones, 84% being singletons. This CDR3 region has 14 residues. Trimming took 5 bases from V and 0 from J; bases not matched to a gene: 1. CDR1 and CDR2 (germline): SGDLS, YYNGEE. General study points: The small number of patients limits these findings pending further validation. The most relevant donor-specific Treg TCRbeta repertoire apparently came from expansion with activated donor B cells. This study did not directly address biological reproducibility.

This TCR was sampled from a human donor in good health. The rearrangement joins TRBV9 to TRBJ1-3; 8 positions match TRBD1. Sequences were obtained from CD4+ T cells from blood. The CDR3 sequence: CASSQGASGNTIYF. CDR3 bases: TGTGCCAGCAGTCAGGGGGCCTCTGGAAACACCATATATTTT. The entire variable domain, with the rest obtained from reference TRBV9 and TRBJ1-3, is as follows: DSGVTQTPKHLITATGQRVTLRCSPRSGDLSVYWYQQSLDQGLQFLIQYYNGEERAKGNILERFSAQQFPDLHSELNLSSLELGDSALYFCASSQGASGNTIYFGEGSWLTVV.